This TCR beta chain is from a study of cytomegalovirus exposure and HLA in healthy donors. The V gene's germline CDR1 is SGHNT and CDR2 YYREEE (reference sequence). After removal of 3 bases from V and 1 base from J, the junction contained 2 bases not matched to a gene. The CDR3 extends over 16 amino acids. The PCR had 60 Vbeta and 13 Jbeta primers. Sequencing used immunoSEQ multiplex PCR; TCRdb keeps in-frame clones, though not all of them. This table has over 55,000 clones, over 75% appearing once. This chain links TRBV5-4 with TRBJ2-2; 11 bases match TRBD2. This TCR was recovered from a man aged 18 to 29 in good health and CMV-seronegative. The sequenced sample consisted of PBMCs. The CDR3 sequence is CASSYTSGGNTGELFF. The DNA of the CDR3 is TGTGCCAGCAGCTATACTAGCGGGGGGAACACCGGGGAGCTGTTTTTT. Using reference TRBV5-4 and TRBJ2-2 for the parts outside the CDR3, the full variable domain is ETGVTQSPTHLIKTRGQQVTLRCSSQSGHNTVSWYQQALGQGPQFIFQYYREEENGRGNFPPRFSGLQFPNYSSELNVNALELDDSALYLCASSYTSGGNTGELFFGEGSRLTVL.